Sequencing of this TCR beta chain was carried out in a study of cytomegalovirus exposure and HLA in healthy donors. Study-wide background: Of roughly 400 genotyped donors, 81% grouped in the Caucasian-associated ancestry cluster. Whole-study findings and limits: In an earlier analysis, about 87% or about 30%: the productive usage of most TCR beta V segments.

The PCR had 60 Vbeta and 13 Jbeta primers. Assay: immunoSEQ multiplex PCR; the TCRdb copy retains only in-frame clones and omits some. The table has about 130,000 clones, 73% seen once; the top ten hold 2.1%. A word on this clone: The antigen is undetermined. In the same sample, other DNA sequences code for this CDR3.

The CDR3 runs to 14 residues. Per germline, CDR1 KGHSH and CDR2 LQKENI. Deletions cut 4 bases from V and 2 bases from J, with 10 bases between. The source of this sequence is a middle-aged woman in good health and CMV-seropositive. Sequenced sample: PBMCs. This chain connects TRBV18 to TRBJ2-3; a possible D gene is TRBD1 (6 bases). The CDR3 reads CASSLDSYTDTQYF. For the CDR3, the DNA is TGTGCCAGCTCACTGGACAGTTACACAGATACGCAGTATTTT.